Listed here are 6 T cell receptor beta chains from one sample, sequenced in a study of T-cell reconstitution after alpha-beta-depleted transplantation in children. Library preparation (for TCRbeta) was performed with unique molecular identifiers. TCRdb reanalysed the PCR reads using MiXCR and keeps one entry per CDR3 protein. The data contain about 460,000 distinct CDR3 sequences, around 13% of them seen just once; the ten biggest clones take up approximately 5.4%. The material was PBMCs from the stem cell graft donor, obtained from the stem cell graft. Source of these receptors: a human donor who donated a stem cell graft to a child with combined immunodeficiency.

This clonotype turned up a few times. The CDR3 DNA is TGCAGTGTTAGCGGGACAGCCGAAAAACTGTTTTTT. Protein product: CSVSGTAEKLFF. The chain carries TRBV20-1 and TRBJ1-4; 7 nucleotides align to TRBD1. J gave up 8 bases and V 7 bases, and 7 bases lay outside the gene matches. In germline, CDR1 is DFQATT, CDR2 SNEGSKA (reference sequence). The CDR3 has 12 amino acids.

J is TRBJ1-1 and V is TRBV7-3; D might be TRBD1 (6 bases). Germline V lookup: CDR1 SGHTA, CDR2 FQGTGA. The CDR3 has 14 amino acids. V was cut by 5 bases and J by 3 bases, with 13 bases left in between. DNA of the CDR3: TGTGCCAGCAGCCAAACAGGGTCTGACACTGAAGCTTTCTTT. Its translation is CASSQTGSDTEAFF.

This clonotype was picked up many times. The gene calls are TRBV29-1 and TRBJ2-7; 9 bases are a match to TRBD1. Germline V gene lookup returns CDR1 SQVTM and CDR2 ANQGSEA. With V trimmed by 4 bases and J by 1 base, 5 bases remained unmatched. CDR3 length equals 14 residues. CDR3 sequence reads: CSVGRDRVSYEQYF. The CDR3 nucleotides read TGCAGCGTTGGCCGGGACAGGGTGTCCTACGAGCAGTACTTC.

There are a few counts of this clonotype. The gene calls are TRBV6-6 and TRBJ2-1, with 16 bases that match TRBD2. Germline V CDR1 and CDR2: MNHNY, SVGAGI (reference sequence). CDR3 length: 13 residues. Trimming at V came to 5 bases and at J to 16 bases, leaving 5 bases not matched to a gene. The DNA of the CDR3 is TGTGCCAGCAGTCAGGGACTAGCGGGAGGGCATTTCTTC. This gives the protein CASSQGLAGGHFF.

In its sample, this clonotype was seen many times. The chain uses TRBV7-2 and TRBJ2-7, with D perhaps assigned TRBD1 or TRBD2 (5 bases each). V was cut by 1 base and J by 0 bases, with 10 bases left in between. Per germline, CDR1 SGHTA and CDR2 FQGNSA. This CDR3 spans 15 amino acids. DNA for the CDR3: TGTGCCAGCAGCTTAGTAGGGGACGGCTCCTACGAGCAGTACTTC. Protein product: CASSLVGDGSYEQYF.

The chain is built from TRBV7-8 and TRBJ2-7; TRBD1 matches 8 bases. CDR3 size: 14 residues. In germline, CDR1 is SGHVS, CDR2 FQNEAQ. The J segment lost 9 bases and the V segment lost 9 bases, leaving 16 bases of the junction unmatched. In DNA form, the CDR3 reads TGTGCCAGTAGGCCGGGACAGGCCCTTAAAGGGCAGTACTTC. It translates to CASRPGQALKGQYF.